The entry that follows covers one T cell receptor (beta chain) sequence. Clones were read by immunoSEQ multiplex PCR, and TCRdb kept only the in-frame ones, dropping some. Among approximately 82,000 clones listed, 75% to 95% were seen once. The data belong to a study of technical replicates of blood from several donors. The CDR3 is 15 amino acids. The V gene lost 1 base and the J gene lost 3 bases, with 13 bases spanning the gap. From germline, CDR1 is SGHAT and CDR2 FQNNGV. The chain couples TRBV11-2 to TRBJ2-7; D may be TRBD1 (7 bases). The receptor's source is a human donor in good health. Sequences were obtained from T cells isolated from PBMCs. CDR3 protein: CASSLVAGGYYEQYF. CDR3 coding DNA: TGTGCCAGCAGCTTAGTGGCAGGGGGGTACTACGAGCAGTACTTC.